Shown below are 7 T cell receptor beta chains from a single sample sequenced in a study of T cells in Graves' hyperthyroidism and ophthalmopathy. The source material, RNA transcripts, was used to amplify TCR beta CDR3 regions. HTBI primers drove first-round RT-PCR of the TCR CDR3. TCRdb analysed the multiplex PCR reads with MiXCR anew, one entry per CDR3 protein. The sample has about 600,000 distinct CDR3 sequences; 11% to 15% are singletons. Material for sequencing was blood. The receptors stem from a woman aged 18-30 years with Graves' ophthalmopathy.

This clonotype was seen ten or more times. The rearrangement uses TRBV20-1 and TRBJ2-1, with 8 bases identical to TRBD2. The V and J ends lost 3 bases and 5 bases, in that order; junction bases with no gene match: 15. The CDR3 has 17 amino acids. Germline V gene sequence: CDR1 DFQATT, CDR2 SNEGSKA (reference sequence). The CDR3 DNA follows: TGCAGTGCTAGGAACATGGGTATCCTAGCGGGTGACAATGAGCAGTTCTTC. It is translated as CSARNMGILAGDNEQFF.

The V call is TRBV11-2, the J call TRBJ1-4, with 8 bases that match TRBD1. This CDR3 comprises 14 residues. Unmatched junction bases numbered 4, after V lost 3 bases and J lost 7 bases. CDR1 is SGHAT and CDR2 is FQNNGV in the germline V gene. The DNA for the CDR3 is TGTGCCAGCAGCTTCCAGGGGGCAAGTGAAAAACTGTTTTTT. Its translation: CASSFQGASEKLFF.

The rearrangement uses TRBV19 and TRBJ1-5, with D maybe TRBD1 (6 bases). Trimming removed 5 bases from V and 6 bases from J, with 26 bases in between. CDR3 length: 18 amino acids. Germline-derived CDR1 and CDR2 are LNHDA and SQIVND (reference sequence). CDR3 coding DNA: TGTGCCAGTAGTGAAAGAAAAGGCGGGGGCGCGTATGCTCAGCCCCAGCATTTT. This encodes CASSERKGGGAYAQPQHF. Combining the CDR3 with reference TRBV19 and TRBJ1-5 gives the whole variable domain DGGITQSPKYLFRKEGQNVTLSCEQNLNHDAMYWYRQDPGQGLRLIYYSQIVNDFQKGDIAEGYSVSREKKESFPLTVTSAQKNPTAFYLCASSERKGGGAYAQPQHFGDGTRLSIL.

Many counts were recorded for this clonotype. This chain joins TRBV28 and TRBJ1-1, with D maybe TRBD1 (5 bases). Germline V gene lookup returns CDR1 MDHEN and CDR2 SYDVKM. The CDR3 is made up of 15 amino acids. V dropped 5 bases and J dropped 0 bases, with 13 bases sitting between them. The CDR3 here is CASSPRQFMNTEAFF. The CDR3 DNA reads as TGTGCCAGCAGTCCTAGACAGTTTATGAACACTGAAGCTTTCTTT.

This clonotype has ten or more counts. This sequence joins TRBV12-3 or TRBV12-4 and TRBJ1-4; 11 bases line up with TRBD1. This CDR3 is 17 amino acids long. Trimming at V came to 4 bases and at J to 5 bases, leaving 9 bases not matched to a gene. The DNA for the CDR3 is TGTGCCAGCAGTTCGTCCCGGGACAGGGGGGGGAATGAAAAACTGTTTTTT. Protein: CASSSSRDRGGNEKLFF.

This clonotype has only a few counts. This chain links TRBV14 with TRBJ2-7; no definite D call. Germline V gene sequence: CDR1 SGHDN, CDR2 FVKESK. The CDR3 is 17 amino acids. The ends were cut back, 1 base at V and 1 base at J, with 17 bases in the middle. CDR3 coding DNA: TGTGCCAGCAGCCAAGCCCTTTTTAGGACGGTATCCTACGAGCAGTACTTC. It yields the protein CASSQALFRTVSYEQYF.

This clonotype occurred many times. J is TRBJ1-5 and V is TRBV11-2; possible D gene TRBD1, 6 bases. The V gene's germline CDR1 is SGHAT and CDR2 FQNNGV. V shed 1 base and J shed 5 bases, with 9 bases lying between them. The CDR3 spans 14 residues. The CDR3 sequence is CASSLGRGYQPQHF. The CDR3 nucleotides are TGTGCCAGCAGCTTAGGCAGGGGCTATCAGCCCCAGCATTTT.